This entry lists 2 T cell receptor beta chains sequenced from one sample in a study of T cells in Graves' hyperthyroidism and ophthalmopathy. The investigators amplified TCR beta CDR3 regions from RNA transcripts. Primed by the HTBI set, a first-round RT-PCR was run on the TCR CDR3. TCRdb independently ran MiXCR on the multiplex PCR reads; one entry per CDR3 protein. The data contain roughly 500,000 distinct CDR3 sequences, roughly a quarter of them seen just once; the ten biggest clones take up roughly 10%. The material sequenced was blood. The source is a woman in her thirties with Graves' ophthalmopathy.

This clonotype showed up many times. The chain links TRBV7-8 to TRBJ1-1, with no clear D. This CDR3 comprises 14 residues. V was cut by 1 base and J by 1 base, with 7 bases left in between. CDR1 and CDR2 from the germline V gene are SGHVS and FQNEAQ. As DNA, the CDR3 is TGTGCCAGCAGCTTAGTCGTCGGGAACACTGAAGCTTTCTTT. Translation: CASSLVVGNTEAFF.

This clonotype appeared many times. The CDR3 DNA reads as TGTGCCAGCAGTTTCCTGACTGAAGCTTTCTTT. Its translation is CASSFLTEAFF. The rearrangement links TRBV12-3 or TRBV12-4 to TRBJ1-1; D gene ambiguous. CDR3 length: 11 residues. V dropped 3 bases and J dropped 5 bases, with 4 bases sitting between them.